This is a list of T cell receptor beta chains from one sample in a study of blood T cell repertoires in COVID-19. Sequenced by immunoSEQ multiplex PCR; TCRdb stores in-frame clones only, minus some. The repertoire holds about 210,000 clones, with more than 70% as singletons. The sample was PBMCs or T cells enriched from blood (not recorded which). These receptors were obtained from a man aged 25 to 40 with acute COVID-19. Both conserved end residues are part of each CDR3. A D gene is named only where the DNA matches it firmly. Clone size is stated in some rows and not others, as once, few, many or a class when expanded.

CDR3aa,CDR3nt,d_gene,v_gene,j_gene,abundance
CASRRQGNEQYF,TGTGCCAGCAGGCGGCAGGGGAACGAGCAGTACTTC,NA,TRBV27,TRBJ2-7,few
CASSQSVTYEQYF,TGTGCCAGCAGCCAGTCAGTCACCTACGAGCAGTACTTC,NA,TRBV14,TRBJ2-7,NA
CASSDGRITDTQYF,TGCGCCAGCAGTGACGGTCGAATCACAGATACGCAGTATTTT,NA,TRBV10-1,TRBJ2-3,NA
CASSTDYFYEQYF,TGTGCCAGTAGTACGGACTACTTCTACGAGCAGTACTTC,NA,TRBV19,TRBJ2-7,NA
CATNLRENYGYTF,TGTGCCACCAACCTCAGGGAAAACTATGGCTACACCTTC,NA,TRBV6-5,TRBJ1-2,NA
CASSFEGLNEKLFF,TGCGCCAGCAGCTTCGAGGGACTTAATGAAAAACTGTTTTTT,NA,TRBV5-1,TRBJ1-4,NA
CASSLEVRTATDTQYF,TGCGCCAGCAGCTTGGAGGTGCGGACAGCCACAGATACGCAGTATTTT,NA,TRBV5-1,TRBJ2-3,NA
CASSPYRVERGVVNEQFF,TGTGCCAGCAGCCCTTATCGTGTTGAGCGGGGGGTCGTCAATGAGCAGTTCTTC,TRBD2,TRBV6-2/TRBV6-3,TRBJ2-1,NA
CASSLGLAEQETQYF,TGCGCCAGCAGCTTGGGACTAGCGGAACAAGAGACCCAGTACTTC,TRBD2,TRBV5-1,TRBJ2-5,NA
CASSRGFNQPQHF,TGTGCCAGCAGCAGGGGTTTCAATCAGCCCCAGCATTTT,NA,TRBV5-6,TRBJ1-5,NA
CASSLSPDRALYGYTF,TGCGCCAGCAGCCTCTCTCCCGACAGGGCTCTTTATGGCTACACCTTC,TRBD1,TRBV4-1,TRBJ1-2,NA
CASFWGGRAFF,TGTGCCAGCTTCTGGGGGGGGAGAGCTTTCTTT,NA,TRBV27,TRBJ1-1,NA
CASSDRYAEQFF,TGTGCCAGCAGTGACAGGTACGCTGAGCAGTTCTTC,NA,TRBV25-1,TRBJ2-1,NA
CASTRLGDTQYF,TGTGCCAGCACCCGACTGGGAGATACGCAGTATTTT,NA,TRBV2,TRBJ2-3,NA
CASRAKRTGGGKLFF,TGTGCCAGCAGGGCAAAGAGGACAGGGGGAGGGAAACTGTTTTTT,TRBD1,TRBV27,TRBJ1-4,NA
CAISDSWGLGGNTIYF,TGTGCCATCAGTGATTCATGGGGGCTAGGGGGAAACACCATATATTTT,NA,TRBV10-3,TRBJ1-3,NA
CAIINPAETTGNEQFF,TGTGCCATCATTAACCCAGCGGAAACGACGGGGAATGAGCAGTTCTTC,NA,TRBV10-3,TRBJ2-1,NA
CASSPTGLSGNTIYF,TGTGCCAGCAGCCCGACAGGGCTCTCTGGAAACACCATATATTTT,TRBD1,TRBV5-5,TRBJ1-3,NA
CASTTGRGMDEQFF,TGTGCCAGCACCACTGGGCGGGGAATGGATGAGCAGTTCTTC,NA,TRBV6-5,TRBJ2-1,NA
CASSPSGGGGYEQYF,TGTGCCAGCAGCCCCAGCGGGGGGGGTGGGTACGAGCAGTACTTC,TRBD2,TRBV7-6,TRBJ2-7,NA